This entry describes one TCR beta chain. This entry is derived from a study of blood T cell repertoires in COVID-19. Whole-study context: Both acute and convalescent COVID-19 samples were obtained from the United States, Italy and Spain. PBMCs, B-cell-depleted T cells, or T cells were the source of the cDNA or gDNA that made up the material.

The CDR3 consists of 16 residues. CDR1 is MDHEN, CDR2 SYDVKM, per germline. The trim removed 5 bases at V and 2 bases at J, leaving 8 bases unmatched. Authors' processing steps: Researchers report that nucleated cell counts were estimated from reference gene primer amplification. Clones were read by immunoSEQ multiplex PCR, and TCRdb kept only the in-frame ones, dropping some. V and J calls plus clone size are reproduced from that table; the DNA served to infer D and trimming. Among about 220,000 clones, around 84% were seen once, and the ten largest hold 20%. The sequencing sample was made of peripheral blood. The receptor was isolated from a man aged 25-45 years with active or convalescent COVID-19. The gene calls are TRBV28 and TRBJ1-4; TRBD1 agrees at 7 bases. This CDR3 reads CASSVIRGVTNEKLFF. CDR3 nucleotide sequence: TGTGCCAGCAGTGTCATCAGGGGGGTGACTAATGAAAAACTGTTTTTT.